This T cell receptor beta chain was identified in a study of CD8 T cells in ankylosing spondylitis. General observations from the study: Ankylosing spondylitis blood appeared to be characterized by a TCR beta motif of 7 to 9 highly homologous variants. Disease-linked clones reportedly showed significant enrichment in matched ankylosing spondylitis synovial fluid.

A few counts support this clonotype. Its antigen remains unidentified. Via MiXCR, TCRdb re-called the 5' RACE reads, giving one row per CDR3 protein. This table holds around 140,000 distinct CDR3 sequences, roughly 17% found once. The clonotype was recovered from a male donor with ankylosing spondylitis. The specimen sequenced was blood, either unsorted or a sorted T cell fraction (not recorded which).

The CDR3 bases are TGCAGTGCTAGGGCTAGCGGGAACTACGAGCAGTACTTC. This codes for CSARASGNYEQYF. The rearrangement uses TRBV20-1 and TRBJ2-7, with TRBD2 identical over 9 bases. Losses at the gene ends were 3 bases for V and 3 bases for J; bases not matched to a gene: 3. Germline CDR1 reads DFQATT; CDR2 reads SNEGSKA (reference sequence). CDR3 length: 13 amino acids.